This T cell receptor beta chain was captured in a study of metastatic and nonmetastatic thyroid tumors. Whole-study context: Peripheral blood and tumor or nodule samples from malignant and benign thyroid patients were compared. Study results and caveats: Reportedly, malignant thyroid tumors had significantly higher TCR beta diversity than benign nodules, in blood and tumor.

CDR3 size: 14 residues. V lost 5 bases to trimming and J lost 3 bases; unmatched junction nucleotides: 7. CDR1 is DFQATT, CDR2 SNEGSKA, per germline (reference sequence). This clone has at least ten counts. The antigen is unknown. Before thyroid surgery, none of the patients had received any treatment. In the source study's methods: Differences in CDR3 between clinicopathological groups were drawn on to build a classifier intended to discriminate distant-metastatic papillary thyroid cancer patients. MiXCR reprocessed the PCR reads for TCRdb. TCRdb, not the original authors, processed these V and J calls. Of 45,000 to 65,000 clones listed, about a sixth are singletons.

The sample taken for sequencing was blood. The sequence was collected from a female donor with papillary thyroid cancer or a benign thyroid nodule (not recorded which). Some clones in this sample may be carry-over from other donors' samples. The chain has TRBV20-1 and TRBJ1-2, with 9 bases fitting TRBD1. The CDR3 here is CSADWTGAYYGYTF. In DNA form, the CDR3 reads TGCAGTGCTGATTGGACAGGGGCTTACTATGGCTACACCTTC.